Below, one T cell receptor (beta chain) is given with its context. Antigen unknown. Specified treatment: 15 to 20 received Ad26.COV2.S at low or high dose, single or two shots; about 5 received placebo; per-sample allocation not given. The samples date from day 63 after the first vaccine or placebo injection. The donor was a Boston adult aged 18-55 years. TCRdb's table, derived via immunoSEQ multiplex PCR, lists solely in-frame clones and lacks some. This table has about 250,000 clones, around 88% appearing once. These data originate in a study of Ad26.COV2.S vaccination and SARS-CoV-2 variants. Study observations and caveats: Considerable breadth of spike-specific CD8+ and CD4+ T cell responses has reportedly been documented following vaccination. In TCR breadth and depth analyses, total T cell responses may have been underestimated.

Per germline, CDR1 SGHAT and CDR2 FQNNGV. V was shortened by 2 bases and J by 9 bases, with 14 bases between the two germline ends. This CDR3 spans 14 amino acids. The chain uses TRBV11-2 and TRBJ2-1; D may correspond to TRBD1 or TRBD2 (5 bases each). The TCR sequence derives from a person aged 18-60 years who received the Ad26.COV2.S COVID-19 vaccine or a placebo. Material: peripheral blood, obtained in a trial of Ad26.COV2.S vaccine versus placebo. The CDR3 loop reads CASSLLGDEGEQFF. The CDR3 DNA follows: TGTGCCAGCAGCTTATTGGGGGACGAGGGTGAGCAGTTCTTC.